This TCR beta chain is from a study of blood T cells in healthy people across ages (dated by TCRdb to between 2014 and 2016). Study-wide context: Template switching captured roughly one uniquely barcoded TCR beta cDNA molecule per two T cells in model experiments. Two additional independent replicas of 1 million unique cDNA reads from the same blood draw were analyzed for two donors (one aged 18 to 30 and one aged 80 or older). The donors were divided into four age groups: young (average around 15 years), middle-aged (around 41), aged (about 56) and long-lived (roughly 86). To avoid experimental bias, donors of different ages were distributed randomly across sequencing lanes. The study measured age-related changes in TCR beta repertoire diversity using deep sequencing normalized with unique cDNA molecular identifiers. Study-wide findings and limitations: Compared with the aged group, the long-lived group had more naive CD4+ T cells, fewer expanded clones and increased TCR diversity, a pattern suggesting age selection. As age increased, observed TCR beta diversity per million T cells dropped in a roughly linear way, and a significant reduction was already evident by age roughly 36. Since profiling was done on bulk unsorted PBMCs, naive and antigen-experienced compartments could not be conclusively compared. Estimates of total diversity based on one million sequenced T cells were considered lower bounds and underestimates. A strong correlation was found between observed TCR beta diversity and the percentage of naive T cells measured by flow cytometry. Donor CMV infection status was unknown, potentially confounding age-related changes in expanded clonotypes.

The CDR3 contains 14 residues, cysteine and phenylalanine counted. Only the CDR3 DNA stays, 42 bases, in frame from base 1. CDR1 and CDR2 were assigned from the germline V gene as SGHTA and FQGTGA. Systemically healthy Caucasian individuals from Russia, 35 to 40 in total and aged about 6 to 90 years, were included as donors. Approximately 9.7 milliliters of peripheral blood were drawn from each donor into EDTA-treated Vacutainer tubes. Ficoll-Paque density-gradient centrifugation was used to isolate PBMCs, with at least 6 million obtained per sample. Total RNA was extracted from PBMCs with Trizol reagent, with at least 6 micrograms obtained per sample. The percentages of naive CD45RAhigh/CD27high T cells were determined by flow cytometry on a PBMC aliquot from every donor. About this clonotype itself: The antigen it recognizes is unknown. An end of the junction does not agree with germline; a read error may underlie this.

The library was made by 5' RACE. Sequencing relied on an Illumina HiSeq 2500. The second PCR ran for roughly 7 to 12 cycles and used a J-beta primer mix along with a sample-barcoded 5' primer. A template-switch 5' adaptor carrying 12 random nucleotides introduced a unique molecular identifier onto each TCR beta cDNA molecule. Each sample yielded at least 2.5 million CDR3-containing paired-end reads. First-strand cDNA was synthesized from all RNA with the Mint cDNA synthesis kit, primed by a TRBC-specific oligonucleotide. Following uracil-DNA glycosylase treatment, all cDNA underwent a first 18-cycle PCR with the universal primers M1SS and BC2_uni_R. The study's own analysis went as follows. For normalization, 1 million high-quality reads, each with a distinct molecular identifier, were randomly selected from each sample. Instead of being binned into consensus sequences, reads with shared molecular identifiers were discarded. MiTCR, set to a Q25 quality threshold and the strictest error-elimination algorithm, was used for CDR3 identification, clonotype clustering and error correction. A nonparametric unseen species model with Euler transformation was used to estimate lower-bound total TCR beta diversity. The public reads were reprocessed in TCRdb via fastp at Q25 and MiXCR, keeping in-frame beta chains. Rows merge per CDR3 protein into single entries with the most common DNA and genes. These V and J calls derive from TCRdb rather than the authors' analysis. The sample records approximately 1.5 million distinct CDR3 sequences, about 31% of which are singletons. The ten largest clones add up to 11% of the sample.

The source is a woman aged 30 to 39 in good health. The sequenced sample was blood. Rearrangement joined TRBV7-3 to TRBJ2-3, with TRBD1 as a weak D call on 6 bases. The CDR3 region has the sequence CASSLTGWTDTRYF. The DNA sequence is given as TGTGCCAGCAGCTTAACCGGTTGGACAGATACGCGGTATTTT.